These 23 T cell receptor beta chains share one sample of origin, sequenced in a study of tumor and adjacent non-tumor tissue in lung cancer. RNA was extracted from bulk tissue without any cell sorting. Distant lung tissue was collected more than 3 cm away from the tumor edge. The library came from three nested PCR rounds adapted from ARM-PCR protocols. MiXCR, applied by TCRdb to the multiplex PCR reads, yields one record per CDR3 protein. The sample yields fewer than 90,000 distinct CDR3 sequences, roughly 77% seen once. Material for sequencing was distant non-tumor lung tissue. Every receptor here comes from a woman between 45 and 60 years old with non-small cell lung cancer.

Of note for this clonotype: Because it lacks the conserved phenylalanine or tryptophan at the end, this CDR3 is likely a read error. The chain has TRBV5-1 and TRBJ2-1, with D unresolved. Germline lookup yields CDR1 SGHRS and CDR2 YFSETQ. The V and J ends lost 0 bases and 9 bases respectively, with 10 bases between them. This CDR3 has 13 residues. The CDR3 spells CASSLEGLAEQFL. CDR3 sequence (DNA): TGCGCCAGCAGCTTGGAGGGTCTGGCTGAGCAGTTCCTC.

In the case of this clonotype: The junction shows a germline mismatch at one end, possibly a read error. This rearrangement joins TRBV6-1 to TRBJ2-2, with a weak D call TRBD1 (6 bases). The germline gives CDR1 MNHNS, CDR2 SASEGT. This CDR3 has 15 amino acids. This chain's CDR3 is CTSNRGSGYTGQLLF. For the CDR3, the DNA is TGTACCTCGAATAGGGGGAGTGGGTACACCGGGCAGCTGTTGTTT.

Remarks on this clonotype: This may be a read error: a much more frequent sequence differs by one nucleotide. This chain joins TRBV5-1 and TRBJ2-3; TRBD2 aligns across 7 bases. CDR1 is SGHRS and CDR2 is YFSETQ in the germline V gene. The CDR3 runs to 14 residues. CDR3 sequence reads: CANSHTSETDTQYF. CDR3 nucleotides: TGCGCCAACAGCCACACTAGCGAGACAGATACGCAGTATTTT.

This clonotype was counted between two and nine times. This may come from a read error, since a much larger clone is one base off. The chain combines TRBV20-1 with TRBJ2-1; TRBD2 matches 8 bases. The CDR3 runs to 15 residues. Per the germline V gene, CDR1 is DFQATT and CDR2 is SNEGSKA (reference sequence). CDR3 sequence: CSPYRWGLVGNEEFF. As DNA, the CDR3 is TGCAGTCCCTATCGTTGGGGACTAGTTGGGAATGAGGAGTTCTTC.

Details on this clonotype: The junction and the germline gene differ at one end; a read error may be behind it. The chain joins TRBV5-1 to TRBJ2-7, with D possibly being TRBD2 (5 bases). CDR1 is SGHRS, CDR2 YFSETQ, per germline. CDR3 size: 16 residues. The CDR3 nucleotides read TGCGTCAGCAGCTTGCAATTTAGCGAGTCCTCCTACGAGCAGTACTTC. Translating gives CVSSLQFSESSYEQYF.

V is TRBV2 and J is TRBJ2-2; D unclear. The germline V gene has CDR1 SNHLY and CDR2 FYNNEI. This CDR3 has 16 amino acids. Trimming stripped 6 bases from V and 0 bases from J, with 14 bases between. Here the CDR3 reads CASSPESPSNTGELFF. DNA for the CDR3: TGTGCCAGCAGCCCCGAGAGTCCCTCGAACACCGGGGAGCTGTTTTTT. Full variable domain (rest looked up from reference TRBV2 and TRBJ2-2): EPEVTQTPSHQVTQMGQEVILRCVPISNHLYFYWYRQILGQKVEFLVSFYNNEISEKSEIFDDQFSVERPDGSNFTLKIRSTKLEDSAMYFCASSPESPSNTGELFFGEGSRLTVL.

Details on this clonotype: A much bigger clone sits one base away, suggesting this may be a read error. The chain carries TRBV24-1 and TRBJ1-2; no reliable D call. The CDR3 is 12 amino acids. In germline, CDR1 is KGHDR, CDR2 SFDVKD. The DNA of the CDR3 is TGTACCACCAGTGCTCCAGACTATGGCTACACCTTC. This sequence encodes CTTSAPDYGYTF.

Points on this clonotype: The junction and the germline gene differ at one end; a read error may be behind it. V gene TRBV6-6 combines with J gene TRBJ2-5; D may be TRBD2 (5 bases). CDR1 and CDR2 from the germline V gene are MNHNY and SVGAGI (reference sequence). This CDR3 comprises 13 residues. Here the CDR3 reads CANSRSTLETQSF. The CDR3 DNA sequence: TGTGCCAACAGTCGTTCGACACTAGAGACCCAGTCCTTT.

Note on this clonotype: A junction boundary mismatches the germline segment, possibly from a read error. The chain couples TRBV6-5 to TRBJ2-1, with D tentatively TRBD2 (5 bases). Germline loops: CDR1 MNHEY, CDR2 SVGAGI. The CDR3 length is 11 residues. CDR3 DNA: TGTGCCAACAGTTTAGGAGGTGAGCAGTTCTTC. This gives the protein CANSLGGEQFF.

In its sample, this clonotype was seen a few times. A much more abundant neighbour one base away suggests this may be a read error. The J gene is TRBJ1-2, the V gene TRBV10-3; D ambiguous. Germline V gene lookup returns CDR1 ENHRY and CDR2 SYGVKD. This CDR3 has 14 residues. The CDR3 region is CATYQLWGNCGYTF. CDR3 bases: TGTGCCACCTACCAACTTTGGGGAAACTGTGGCTACACCTTC.

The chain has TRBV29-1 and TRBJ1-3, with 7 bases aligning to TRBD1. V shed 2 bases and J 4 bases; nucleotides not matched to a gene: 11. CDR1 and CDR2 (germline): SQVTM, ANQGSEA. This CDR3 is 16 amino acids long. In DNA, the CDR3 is TGCAGCGTTGAAAGCCCAGTCAGGGACAGCGGAAACACCATATATTTT. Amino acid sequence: CSVESPVRDSGNTIYF.

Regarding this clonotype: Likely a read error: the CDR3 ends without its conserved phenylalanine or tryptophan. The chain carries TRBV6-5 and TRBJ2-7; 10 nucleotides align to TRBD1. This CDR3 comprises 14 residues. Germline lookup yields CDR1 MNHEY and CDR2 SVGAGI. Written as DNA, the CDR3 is TGTGCCAACAGAGTGGACAGGGGGTCCTATGAGCAGTACTTA. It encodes CANRVDRGSYEQYL.

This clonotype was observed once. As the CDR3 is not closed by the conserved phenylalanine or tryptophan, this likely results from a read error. CDR3 bases: TGTGTCAGCACCTCGGGACAGCCAGGTATGAGTCAGCCCCAGCATCTT. It translates to CVSTSGQPGMSQPQHL. The chain couples TRBV12-3 or TRBV12-4 to TRBJ1-5; the match to TRBD1 covers 7 bases. The CDR3 has 16 amino acids.

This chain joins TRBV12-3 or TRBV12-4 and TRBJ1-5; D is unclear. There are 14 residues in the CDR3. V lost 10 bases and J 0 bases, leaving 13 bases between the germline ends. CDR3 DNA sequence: TGTGCCAATAGTTCAGTGGATAGCAATCAGCCCCAGCATTTT. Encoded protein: CANSSVDSNQPQHF.

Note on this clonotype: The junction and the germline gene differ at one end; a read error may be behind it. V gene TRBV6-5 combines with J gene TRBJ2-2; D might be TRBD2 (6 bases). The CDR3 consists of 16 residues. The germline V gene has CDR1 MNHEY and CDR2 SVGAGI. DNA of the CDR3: TGTGCCAGCAGTTATGAGGGACCGCATGTCGGCGGGGATCTGTTTTTT. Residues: CASSYEGPHVGGDLFF.

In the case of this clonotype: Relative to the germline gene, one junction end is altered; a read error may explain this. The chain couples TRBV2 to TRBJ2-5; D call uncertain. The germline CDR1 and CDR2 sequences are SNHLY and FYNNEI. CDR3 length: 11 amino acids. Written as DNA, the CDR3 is TGTGCCAGCAGATGGTTAAAGACCCGGTACTTC. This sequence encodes CASRWLKTRYF.

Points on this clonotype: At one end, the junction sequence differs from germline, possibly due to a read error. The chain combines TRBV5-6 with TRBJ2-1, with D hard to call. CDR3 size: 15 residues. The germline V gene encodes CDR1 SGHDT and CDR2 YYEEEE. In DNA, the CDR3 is TGTGCCAGTAGCTTGCGCGGCTACTCCTACTATGACCAGTTCTTC. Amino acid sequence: CASSLRGYSYYDQFF.

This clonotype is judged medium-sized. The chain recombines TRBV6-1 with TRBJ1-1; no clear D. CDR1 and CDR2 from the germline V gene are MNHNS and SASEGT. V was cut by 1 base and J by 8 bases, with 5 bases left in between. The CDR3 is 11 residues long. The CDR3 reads CASSEGPEAFF. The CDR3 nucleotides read TGTGCCAGCAGTGAAGGTCCCGAAGCTTTCTTT.

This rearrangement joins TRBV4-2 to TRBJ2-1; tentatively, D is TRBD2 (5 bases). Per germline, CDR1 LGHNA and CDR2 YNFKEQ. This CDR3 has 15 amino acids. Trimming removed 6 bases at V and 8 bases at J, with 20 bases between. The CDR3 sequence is CASSAQERGRYEQFF. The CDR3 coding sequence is TGTGCCAGCAGTGCCCAAGAGAGAGGGCGGTATGAGCAGTTCTTC.

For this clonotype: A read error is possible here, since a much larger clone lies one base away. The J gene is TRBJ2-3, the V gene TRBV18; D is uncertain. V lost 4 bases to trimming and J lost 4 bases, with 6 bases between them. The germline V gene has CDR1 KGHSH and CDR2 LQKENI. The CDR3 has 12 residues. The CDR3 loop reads CASSQVPDTQYF. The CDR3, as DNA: TGTGCCAGCTCACAGGTCCCAGATACGCAGTATTTT.

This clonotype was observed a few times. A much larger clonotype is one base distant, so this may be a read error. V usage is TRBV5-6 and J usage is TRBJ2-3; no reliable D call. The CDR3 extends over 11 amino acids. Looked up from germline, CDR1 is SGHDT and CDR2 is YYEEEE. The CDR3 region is CASSVADMQYF. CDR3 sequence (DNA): TGTGCCAGCAGCGTGGCAGATATGCAGTATTTT.

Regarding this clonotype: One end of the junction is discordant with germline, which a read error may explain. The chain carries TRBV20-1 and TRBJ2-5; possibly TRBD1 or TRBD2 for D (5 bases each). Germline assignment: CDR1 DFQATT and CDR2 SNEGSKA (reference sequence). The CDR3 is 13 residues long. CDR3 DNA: TGCAGTGATAGAGGGGAACCCCGGGAGACCCAGTACTTC. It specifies CSDRGEPRETQYF.

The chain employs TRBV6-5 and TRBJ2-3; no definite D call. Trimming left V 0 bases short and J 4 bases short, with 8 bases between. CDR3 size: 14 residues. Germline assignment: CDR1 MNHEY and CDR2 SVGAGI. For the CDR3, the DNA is TGTGCCAGCAGTTACTCAAGAATACCAGATACGCAGTATTTT. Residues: CASSYSRIPDTQYF.